This T cell receptor beta chain was captured in a study of identical twins. Study-wide findings and caveats: While abundant cord blood beta clonotypes carried fewer insertions, memory repertoires showed no such pattern. Cross-sectional statistics underpinned the conclusions; the same donors were not followed. Beta out-of-frame sequences showed weaker excess sharing between twins.

CDR3 length: 11 amino acids. The ends lost 4 bases at V and 4 bases at J; junction bases unmatched: 0. Germline loops: CDR1 DFQATT, CDR2 SNEGSKA (reference sequence). TCRdb passed the 5' RACE reads through MiXCR, listing each CDR3 protein once. The profile shows approximately 680,000 distinct CDR3 sequences, 7.1% of them singletons. This clonotype was recorded many times. Antigen unknown. The same data also contributed to another study, on yellow fever vaccine responses in identical twins.

The receptor's source is a woman aged 18-35 years in good health. This chain connects TRBV20-1 to TRBJ2-5, with 7 nucleotides matching TRBD1. Source material: PBMCs. The CDR3 protein is CSANRGETQYF. The CDR3 DNA reads TGCAGTGCTAACAGGGGAGAGACCCAGTACTTC.